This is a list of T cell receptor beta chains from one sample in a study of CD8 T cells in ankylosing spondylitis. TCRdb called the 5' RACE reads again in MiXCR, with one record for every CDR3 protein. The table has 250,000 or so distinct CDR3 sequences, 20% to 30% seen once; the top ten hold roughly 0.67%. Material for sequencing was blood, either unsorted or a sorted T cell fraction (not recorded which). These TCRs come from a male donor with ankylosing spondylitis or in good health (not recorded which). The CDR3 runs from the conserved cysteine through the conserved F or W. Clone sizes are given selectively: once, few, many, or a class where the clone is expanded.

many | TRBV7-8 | CASSPFDRVGNEQFF
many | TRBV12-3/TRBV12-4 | CASSSIGQGPPQPQHF
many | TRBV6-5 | CASSLDRGYNEQFF
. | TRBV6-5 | CASSYSNSGGTQYF
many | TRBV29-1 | CSAGLANEQYF
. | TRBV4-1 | CASSQAGDYGYTF
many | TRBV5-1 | CASRPGTSAHFQYF
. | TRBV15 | CATSRDVVQPQHF
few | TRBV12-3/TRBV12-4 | CASSQGWADTQYF
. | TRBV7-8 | CASSLSGTGTSSFSTDTQYF
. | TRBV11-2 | CASSPQGMGRDIQYF
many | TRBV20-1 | CSASLARGNEQFF
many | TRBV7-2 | CASSLVLQFEQYF
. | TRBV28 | CASSLSGSGSYEQYF